The rows below give T cell receptor beta chains drawn from one sample of a study of response to subunit inactivated influenza vaccine. TCRdb used MiXCR to reprocess the RT-PCR reads, holding one entry per CDR3 protein. The repertoire consists of 450,000 to 550,000 distinct CDR3 sequences, with roughly 27% occurring once and the leading ten covering 1.5% to 2%. Source: CD4+ T cells sorted from PBMCs, taken about 5 days after vaccination. The receptors derive from a man aged 45-60 years who received an inactivated influenza vaccine. The CDR3 runs from the conserved cysteine through the conserved F or W. The D gene is left open where the match is weak. Size is stated for part of the rows, as once, few or many counts, or as a class when the clone is expanded.

.	TRBV7-2	TRBJ2-3	few	TGTGCCAGCAGCTTCCAGACAGGCCCCACAGATACGCAGTATTTT	CASSFQTGPTDTQYF
.	TRBV28	TRBJ1-2	.	TGTGCCAGCAGTTTACCCCTCTATGGCTACACCTTC	CASSLPLYGYTF
TRBD1	TRBV5-1	TRBJ2-2	few	TGCGCCAGCAGCTTGGGCCAGGGGGCGGACGGGGAGCTGTTTTTT	CASSLGQGADGELFF
.	TRBV4-2	TRBJ1-5	few	TGTGCCAGCAGCCAAGAGCAGGGGAGCAATCAGCCCCAGCATTTT	CASSQEQGSNQPQHF
.	TRBV29-1	TRBJ1-5	few	TGCAGCGTTTCCGACCAGAGCGGGCAGCCCCAGCATTTT	CSVSDQSGQPQHF
.	TRBV5-1	TRBJ2-2	.	TGCGCCACCAGCTATGAGGTAGCGAACACCGGGGAGCTGTTTTTT	CATSYEVANTGELFF
.	TRBV20-1	TRBJ1-1	few	TGCAGTGCTAGAGTGGAGCCCACAGGGTCCTTT	CSARVEPTGSF
.	TRBV5-1	TRBJ1-2	.	TGCGCCAGCAGCTTGCAAGGGACTCGGGGCTACACCTTC	CASSLQGTRGYTF
.	TRBV28	TRBJ1-2	.	TGTGCCAGCAGTTTAAAGACAGGCTATGGCTACACCTTC	CASSLKTGYGYTF
.	TRBV4-2	TRBJ1-2	.	TGTGCCAGCAGCCAAGAAACAGCTAACTATGGCTACACCTTC	CASSQETANYGYTF
.	TRBV5-6	TRBJ1-6	.	TGTGCCAGCAGCTTGGGCAATTTTTCACCCCTCCACTTT	CASSLGNFSPLHF
.	TRBV20-1	TRBJ1-2	few	TGCAGTGCTAGAGATAGGGTCTATGGCTACACCTTC	CSARDRVYGYTF
.	TRBV6-2/TRBV6-3	TRBJ2-5	few	TGTGCCAGCAGTTACTTGACCCAAGAGACCCAGTACTTC	CASSYLTQETQYF
.	TRBV20-1	TRBJ2-3	few	TGCAGTGCTAGAGATCTCCGCCGCACAGATACGCAGTATTTT	CSARDLRRTDTQYF
.	TRBV2	TRBJ2-3	.	TGTGCCAGCATGGCGGCTCGGGGGCCGAAAGATACGCAGTATTTT	CASMAARGPKDTQYF
TRBD2	TRBV24-1	TRBJ2-3	.	TGTGCCACCAGTGGTAGGACTAGCGGGACCACAGATACGCAGTATTTT	CATSGRTSGTTDTQYF
.	TRBV7-2	TRBJ2-3	few	TGTGCCAGCAGCTTCCAAGCGTCGGGTGCAGATACGCAGTATTTT	CASSFQASGADTQYF
TRBD2	TRBV27	TRBJ2-3	.	TGTGCCAGCAGAGTTCTAGTAGCGGGAGTAGATACGCAGTATTTT	CASRVLVAGVDTQYF